This T cell receptor (beta chain) derives from a study of blood T cells in healthy people across ages. Study-wide context: In model experiments, template switching was able to capture about one barcoded beta molecule for every two T cells that were present. Overall study findings and caveats: It was held that diversity estimates obtained from one million T cells represented underestimates. Across the age range, TCR beta diversity per million T cells fell in a roughly linear way.

PCR was performed a second time for 7 to 11 cycles using a sample-barcoded 5' primer and a J-beta primer mix. Each TCR beta cDNA got a 12-nucleotide random molecular identifier. TCRdb reanalysed the 5' RACE reads using MiXCR and keeps one entry per CDR3 protein. The sample yields 1.5 million to 2 million distinct CDR3 sequences, about 31% seen once. As regards this clonotype: What it binds is not known.

Germline values: CDR1 SGHKS, CDR2 YYEKEE (reference sequence). CDR3 length equals 14 residues. Trimming removed 4 bases at V and 4 bases at J, with 11 bases between. This sequence originates from a woman in her thirties in good health. The V gene is TRBV5-5, the J gene TRBJ2-2; D possibly corresponds to TRBD1 (6 bases). Material: blood. The CDR3 DNA reads TGTGCCAGCAGCAGAAGACAGGCCACCGGGGAGCTGTTTTTT. The encoded protein is CASSRRQATGELFF.